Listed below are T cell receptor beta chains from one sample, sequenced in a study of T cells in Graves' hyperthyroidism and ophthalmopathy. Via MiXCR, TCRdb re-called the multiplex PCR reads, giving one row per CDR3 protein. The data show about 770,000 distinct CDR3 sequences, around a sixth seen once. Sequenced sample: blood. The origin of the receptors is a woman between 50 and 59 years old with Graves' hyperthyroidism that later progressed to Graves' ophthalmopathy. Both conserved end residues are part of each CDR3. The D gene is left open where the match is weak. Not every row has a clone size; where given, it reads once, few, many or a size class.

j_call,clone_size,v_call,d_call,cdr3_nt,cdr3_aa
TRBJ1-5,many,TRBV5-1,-,TGCGCCAGCAGCTTGACCCCCGGGAATAGCGATCAGCCCCAGCATTTT,CASSLTPGNSDQPQHF
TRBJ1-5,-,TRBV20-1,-,TGCAGTGCTCTTACAGGGCTTGGGGGGCCCCAGCATTTT,CSALTGLGGPQHF
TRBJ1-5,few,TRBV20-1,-,TGCAGTGCTAGATACATTGGGGGAAGCAATCAGCCCCAGCATTTT,CSARYIGGSNQPQHF
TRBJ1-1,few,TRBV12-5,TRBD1,TGTGCTAGTGGTTTGGTACTGGGACAGGGGGCAGGTGGGAACACTGAAGCTTTCTTT,CASGLVLGQGAGGNTEAFF
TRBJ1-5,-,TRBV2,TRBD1,TGTGCCAGCAGTGAAGCGCTTCCGGGACAGGTCACTCGTCAGCCCCAGCATTTT,CASSEALPGQVTRQPQHF
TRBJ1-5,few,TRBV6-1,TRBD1,TGTGCCAGCAGTGACAGGGGGCGTCAGCCCCAGCATTTT,CASSDRGRQPQHF
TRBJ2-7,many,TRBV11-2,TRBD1,TGTGCCAGCAGCCGGGGACAGTCGTTTTCCTACGAGCAGTACTTC,CASSRGQSFSYEQYF
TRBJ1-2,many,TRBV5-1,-,TGCGCCAGCAGCCCGAGTGATCCGACAGCCTTTAACTATGGCTACACCTTC,CASSPSDPTAFNYGYTF
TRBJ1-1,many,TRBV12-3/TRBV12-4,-,TGTGCCAGCATGCTCGGAGACACTGAAGCTTTCTTT,CASMLGDTEAFF
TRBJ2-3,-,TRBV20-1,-,TGCAGTGCCCCAGAGTACGGGGGAACAGATACGCAGTATTTT,CSAPEYGGTDTQYF
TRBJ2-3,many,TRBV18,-,TGTGCCAGCTCACCCAGGGCCGGGGAGGCCACAGATACGCAGTATTTT,CASSPRAGEATDTQYF
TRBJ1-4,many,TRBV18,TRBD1,TGTGCCAGCTCACCAATATGGATGACAGGGTCTAATGAAAAACTGTTTTTT,CASSPIWMTGSNEKLFF
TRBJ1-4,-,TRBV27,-,TGTGCCAGCAATTTATGGTTCGGGAATGAAAAACTGTTTTTT,CASNLWFGNEKLFF
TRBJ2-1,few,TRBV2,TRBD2,TGTGCCAGCAGTGAACGTCGGGGGGTAGTAAATGAGCAGTTCTTC,CASSERRGVVNEQFF
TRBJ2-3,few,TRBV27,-,TGTGCCAGCAGTGTCGGACCCATACCTATGGATACGCAGTATTTT,CASSVGPIPMDTQYF
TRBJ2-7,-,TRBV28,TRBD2,TGTGCCAGCAGTTCTCCCCCAGCGGGAGCTGAGCAGTACTTC,CASSSPPAGAEQYF
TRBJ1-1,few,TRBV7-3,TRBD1,TGTGCCAGCAGCTTAGAAGGGACAGGTGAAGCTTTCTTT,CASSLEGTGEAFF
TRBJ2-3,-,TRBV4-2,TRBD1,TGTGCCAGCAGCCAGAGACACACCGGGACAGGGGCCGATACGCAGTATTTT,CASSQRHTGTGADTQYF
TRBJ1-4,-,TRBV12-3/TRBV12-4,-,TGTGCCAGCAGTCCCAACAGGGTTAGGTATGAAAAACTGTTTTTT,CASSPNRVRYEKLFF
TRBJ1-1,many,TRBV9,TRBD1,TGTGCCAGCAGCCCCCGACAGGGAGTGAGCAGCACTGAAGCTTTCTTT,CASSPRQGVSSTEAFF
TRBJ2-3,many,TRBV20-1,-,TGCAGTGCTAGTAGGGCGGGAGATACGCAGTATTTT,CSASRAGDTQYF
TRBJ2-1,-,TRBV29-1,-,TGCAGCGTTCGAATGTCGGGAAATGAGCAGTTCTTC,CSVRMSGNEQFF
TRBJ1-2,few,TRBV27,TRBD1,TGTGCCAGCAGTTTAAAAGGGACAGGGTCGCTCTATGGCTACACCTTC,CASSLKGTGSLYGYTF
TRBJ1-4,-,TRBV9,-,TGTGCCAGCAGCGTCCAGCAGAATGAAAAACTGTTTTTT,CASSVQQNEKLFF
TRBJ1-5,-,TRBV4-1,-,TGCGCCAGCAGCCCGGGGGGGAGGGATCAGCCCCAGCATTTT,CASSPGGRDQPQHF
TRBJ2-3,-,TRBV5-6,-,TGTGCCAGCGGCCTACGTACAGATACGCAGTATTTT,CASGLRTDTQYF
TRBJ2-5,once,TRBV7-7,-,TGTGCTAGCAGCTTATCTGGGGGGGCTCAAGAGACCCAGTACTTC,CASSLSGGAQETQYF
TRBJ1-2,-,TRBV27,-,TGTGCCAGCAGTGAGGTGCTTCCGTCTAACTATGGCTACACCTTC,CASSEVLPSNYGYTF
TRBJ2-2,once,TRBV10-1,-,TGCGCCAGCAGTGGGGCCGGGGCAGGAGGATTTACCGGGGAGCTGTTTTTT,CASSGAGAGGFTGELFF
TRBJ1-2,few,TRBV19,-,TGTGCCAGTAGGGCCAGGCCGTACAGTGGCTACACCTTC,CASRARPYSGYTF
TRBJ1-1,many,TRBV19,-,TGTGCCAGCTCGATCCGGGCAAACACTGAAGCTTTCTTT,CASSIRANTEAFF
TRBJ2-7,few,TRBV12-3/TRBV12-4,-,TGTGCCAGCAGTTGGGGAACCTCCTACGAGCAGTACTTC,CASSWGTSYEQYF
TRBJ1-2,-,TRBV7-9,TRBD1,TGTGCCAGCAGCGCCGCCCGGGACAGGGGTAAGCCTAACTATGGCTACACCTTC,CASSAARDRGKPNYGYTF
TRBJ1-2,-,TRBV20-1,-,TGCAGTGTCCCCGACACAAACTATGGCTACACCTTC,CSVPDTNYGYTF
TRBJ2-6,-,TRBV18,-,TGTGCCAGCTCACCGGGGGTAACCTCTGGGGCCAACGTCCTGACTTTC,CASSPGVTSGANVLTF
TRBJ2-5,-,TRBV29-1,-,TGCAGCGTGCGACAGGCGCAAGAGACCCAGTACTTC,CSVRQAQETQYF
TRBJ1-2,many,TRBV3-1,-,TGTGCCAGCAGCCAAGATGTCGGATCCTCTTATGGCTACACCTTC,CASSQDVGSSYGYTF
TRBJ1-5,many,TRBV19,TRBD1,TGTGCCAGTAGTATACTGGACAGGGGTGGTCAGCCCCAGCATTTT,CASSILDRGGQPQHF
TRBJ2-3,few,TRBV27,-,TGTGCCAGCACAGAGGGGGGGGGGACAGATACGCAGTATTTT,CASTEGGGTDTQYF
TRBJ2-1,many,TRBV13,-,TGTGCCAGCAGCTTATTTCAGGGGTACAATGAGCAGTTCTTC,CASSLFQGYNEQFF
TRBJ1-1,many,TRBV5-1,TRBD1,TGCGCCAGCAGCCAGGGACAGGTCAGGACTGAAGCTTTCTTT,CASSQGQVRTEAFF
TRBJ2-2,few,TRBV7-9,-,TGTGCCAGCAGCCCACCATCGGGCAGAAAGAACACCGGGGAGCTGTTTTTT,CASSPPSGRKNTGELFF
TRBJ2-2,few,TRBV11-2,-,TGTGCCAGCATTGATCGGACCGGGGAGCTGTTTTTT,CASIDRTGELFF
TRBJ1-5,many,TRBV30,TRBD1,TGTGCCTGGAGTGGGACAGGATATCAGCCCCAGCATTTT,CAWSGTGYQPQHF
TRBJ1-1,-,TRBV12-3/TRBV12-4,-,TGTGCCAGCAGTTTAACAAGGGCCATTGCGGGCCTGAACACTGAAGCTTTCTTT,CASSLTRAIAGLNTEAFF
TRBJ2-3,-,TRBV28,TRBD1,TGTGCCAGCAGTCCTTTACAGGGGGGCACAGATACGCAGTATTTT,CASSPLQGGTDTQYF
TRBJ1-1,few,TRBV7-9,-,TGTGCCAGCAGCTTAATCCTCAGGCAGGGGATGAGGTGGATCACTGAAGCTTTCTTT,CASSLILRQGMRWITEAFF
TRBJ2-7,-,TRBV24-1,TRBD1,TGTGCCACCAGTGATCCGGGACAGGGGGCCTACGAGCAGTACTTC,CATSDPGQGAYEQYF
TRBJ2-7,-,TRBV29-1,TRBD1,TGCAGCGCTAGAGGAGTAGGACAGGGGACCGCCTACGAGCAGTACTTC,CSARGVGQGTAYEQYF
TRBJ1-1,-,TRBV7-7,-,TGTGCTAGCAGCTTAGTTGCCAGGCCGACTGAAGCTTTCTTT,CASSLVARPTEAFF
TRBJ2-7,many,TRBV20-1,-,TGCAGCGCTCGGAAGGGGGTCTCCTACGAGCAGTACTTC,CSARKGVSYEQYF
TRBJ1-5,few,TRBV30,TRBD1,TGTGCCTGGAGGGCTGACCGGACAGGGGGTCAGCCCCAGCATTTT,CAWRADRTGGQPQHF
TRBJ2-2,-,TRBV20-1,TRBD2,TGCAGTGCTAGAGATCTTGGAGCGGGGGGGCGGGCCGGGGAGCTGTTTTTT,CSARDLGAGGRAGELFF
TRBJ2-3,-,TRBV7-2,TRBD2,TGCGCCAGCAGCCTTAGCGGGGGGGCCTCAGATACGCAGTATTTT,CASSLSGGASDTQYF
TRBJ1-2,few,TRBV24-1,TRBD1,TGTGCCACCAGTGAAGGGACAGGGGGGGGCTACACCTTC,CATSEGTGGGYTF